The 15 T cell receptor beta chains presented below share a single source sample, sequenced in a study of a mutant IDH1 vaccine in newly diagnosed glioma. Described time point: week 47, end of study. A 20-mer mutant IDH1 peptide at 300 ug was injected subcutaneously with topical imiquimod. These receptors lack a known antigen. Repertoires were generated with immunoSEQ multiplex PCR, while TCRdb's copy carries only in-frame clones and drops some. The sample includes approximately 50,000 clones, 75% to 90% seen only once; the top ten take roughly 3%. This sample comprised PBMCs, obtained from a glioma patient whose treatment included an IDH1 peptide vaccine. These receptors were obtained from a woman between 50 and 59 years old with glioma.

The rearrangement links TRBV9 to TRBJ1-2, with 7 bases that match TRBD1. The CDR3 runs to 11 residues. V dropped 4 bases and J dropped 7; count of bases not matched to a gene: 1. Germline values: CDR1 SGDLS, CDR2 YYNGEE. CDR3 DNA sequence: TGTGCCAGCAGCCGACAGGGTGGCTACACCTTC. Its translation is CASSRQGGYTF.

Here the CDR3 reads CASWGGSGQNYGYTF. In DNA, the CDR3 is TGTGCCAGCTGGGGCGGATCGGGACAGAACTATGGCTACACCTTC. The gene calls are TRBV7-9 and TRBJ1-2; 7 bases are a match to TRBD1. The CDR3 totals 15 residues. Germline V gene data show CDR1 as SEHNR and CDR2 as FQNEAQ (reference sequence). V shed 8 bases and J 2 bases; nucleotides not matched to a gene: 11.

CDR3 sequence: CASSLAGGADTEAFF. CDR3 sequence (DNA): TGTGCCAGCAGCTTGGCAGGGGGCGCGGACACTGAAGCTTTCTTT. The chain has TRBV5-5 and TRBJ1-1, with 8 positions matching TRBD1. CDR1 and CDR2 from the germline V gene are SGHKS and YYEKEE (reference sequence). V was pared by 0 bases and J by 3 bases, with 4 bases of the junction left unmatched. The CDR3 totals 15 residues. The entire variable domain, with the rest obtained from reference TRBV5-5 and TRBJ1-1, is as follows: DAGVTQSPTHLIKTRGQQVTLRCSPISGHKSVSWYQQVLGQGPQFIFQYYEKEERGRGNFPDRFSARQFPNYSSELNVNALLLGDSALYLCASSLAGGADTEAFFGQGTRLTVV.

CDR3 nucleotide sequence: TGTGCCAGCAGCTTAATAGGGAGGGGGCGAGACTATGGCTACACCTTC. Protein product: CASSLIGRGRDYGYTF. This chain uses TRBV5-4 with TRBJ1-2; 7 nucleotides line up with TRBD1. There are 16 residues in the CDR3. V lost 2 bases, J lost 3 bases, and 10 bases stayed unmatched. Germline V CDR1 and CDR2: SGHNT, YYREEE (reference sequence).

The chain couples TRBV27 to TRBJ1-5; maybe TRBD1 (5 bases). There are 14 residues in the CDR3. In germline, CDR1 is MNHEY, CDR2 SMNVEV (reference sequence). Trimming took 6 bases from V and 7 from J, leaving 16 bases between them. The CDR3 loop reads CASRLARADQPQHF. Here the CDR3 DNA reads TGTGCCAGCAGGCTAGCCAGGGCGGACCAGCCCCAGCATTTT.

This clone was picked up one time. This chain links TRBV5-1 with TRBJ1-6; D is uncertain. In germline, CDR1 is SGHRS, CDR2 YFSETQ. Trimming pared 4 bases from V and 7 bases from J, leaving 9 bases between. The CDR3 contains 13 residues. The CDR3 loop is CASSPDGNSPLHF. For the CDR3, the DNA is TGCGCCAGCAGCCCAGACGGGAATTCACCCCTCCACTTT.

V gene TRBV30 combines with J gene TRBJ2-7; D assignment may be TRBD1 or TRBD2 (5 bases each). Trimming took off 3 bases at V and 0 bases at J, with 12 bases between the two ends. CDR1 is GTSNPN, CDR2 SVGIG, per germline (reference sequence). The CDR3 totals 14 residues. The CDR3 DNA follows: TGTGCCTGGAGCGAGGGGTTTAGCTCCTACGAGCAGTACTTC. Translation: CAWSEGFSSYEQYF.

With respect to this clone: At one of its ends the junction is not consistent with the germline gene, which may arise from a read error. The chain links TRBV5-6 to TRBJ1-1; a possible D gene is TRBD1 (6 bases). The CDR3 is 11 residues long. Germline V lookup: CDR1 SGHDT, CDR2 YYEEEE. CDR3 protein: CASKGGPETHF. DNA for the CDR3: TGTGCCAGCAAGGGGGGTCCCGAGACACACTTT.

The gene calls are TRBV2 and TRBJ2-2; TRBD2 is a possible D gene (5 bases). Germline V CDR1 and CDR2: SNHLY, FYNNEI. Trimming stripped 6 bases from V and 5 bases from J, with 19 bases between. The CDR3 is 16 amino acids. CDR3 residues: CASSPIVGGPTGELFF. DNA of the CDR3: TGTGCCAGCAGCCCTATTGTCGGAGGACCTACCGGGGAGCTGTTTTTT.

The chain carries TRBV11-3 and TRBJ1-1; unclear D gene. This CDR3 contains 15 residues. V was shortened by 5 bases and J by 3 bases, with 16 bases between the two germline ends. Germline V gene data show CDR1 as SGHNT and CDR2 as YENEEA. CDR3 nucleotides: TGTGCCAGCAGCCACTATACGGGGAAGGACACTGAAGCTTTCTTT. It encodes CASSHYTGKDTEAFF.

The gene calls are TRBV4-3 and TRBJ1-1; D perhaps matches TRBD1 (6 bases). Deletions cut 4 bases from V and 1 base from J, with 16 bases between. CDR1 and CDR2 (germline): LGHNA, YSLEER. CDR3 length: 16 residues. In nucleotides, the CDR3 is TGCGCCAGCAGCCCCAACGAGGGGGGTTCGAACACTGAAGCTTTCTTT. Protein product: CASSPNEGGSNTEAFF.

The chain has TRBV6-1 and TRBJ1-1, with D maybe TRBD1 (5 bases). The V gene's germline CDR1 is MNHNS and CDR2 SASEGT. The V and J ends lost 4 bases and 0 bases respectively, with 15 bases between them. This CDR3 region has 16 residues. CDR3 amino acids: CASSGQNRQLNTEAFF. CDR3 sequence (DNA): TGTGCCAGCAGTGGACAGAACAGACAACTGAACACTGAAGCTTTCTTT.

J is TRBJ1-2 and V is TRBV5-1; 12 bases map to TRBD1. V lost 0 bases, J lost 3 bases, and 3 bases stayed unmatched. This CDR3 contains 16 residues. The germline CDR1 and CDR2 sequences are SGHRS and YFSETQ. CDR3 protein: CASSLAGTGGHYGYTF. The CDR3 DNA reads TGCGCCAGCAGCTTGGCCGGGACAGGGGGCCACTATGGCTACACCTTC.

The chain couples TRBV7-2 to TRBJ1-2; TRBD1 agrees at 7 bases. V lost 5 bases to trimming and J lost 4 bases; unmatched junction nucleotides: 7. There are 14 residues in the CDR3. The germline V gene has CDR1 SGHTA and CDR2 FQGNSA. CDR3 DNA sequence: TGTGCCAGCAGCCCCCCCGGGACAGCCTATGGCTACACCTTC. The encoded protein is CASSPPGTAYGYTF.

The chain links TRBV19 to TRBJ1-1, with 10 bases fitting TRBD1. Germline V lookup: CDR1 LNHDA, CDR2 SQIVND (reference sequence). The length of the CDR3 is 13 residues. The V gene end was trimmed by 7 bases and the J gene end by 6 bases; junction bases not matched to a gene: 5. As DNA, the CDR3 is TGTGCCAGTACCAGGACAGGGGGTTCTGAAGCTTTCTTT. This sequence encodes CASTRTGGSEAFF.